This T cell receptor (beta chain) was recovered during a study of shared clonotypes between healthy human individuals. Whole-study results and caveats: The study generally estimated greater richness for naive than memory subsets. The naive CD4 repertoires of several donors were compared, and 5% to 6.5% of clonotypes were shared.

On this clone itself: No antigen is known for it.

The CDR3 runs to 15 residues. V dropped 3 bases and J dropped 4 bases, with 14 bases sitting between them. The germline V gene encodes CDR1 SGDLS and CDR2 YYNGEE. Sequencing was performed with immunoSEQ multiplex PCR; in TCRdb, only in-frame clones are kept and a portion is missing. This sample has some 360,000 clones; over 70% occur once, and the top ten carry about 10%. This TCR was recovered from a man aged 30-40 years in good health. Source material: memory CD4+ T cells sorted from blood. This sample's subset: CD45RA-negative fraction. This sequence joins TRBV9 and TRBJ1-3; possible D gene TRBD1, 6 bases. DNA of the CDR3: TGTGCCAGCAGCGACTACAGGGAATCGGGAAACACCATATATTTT. It specifies CASSDYRESGNTIYF.